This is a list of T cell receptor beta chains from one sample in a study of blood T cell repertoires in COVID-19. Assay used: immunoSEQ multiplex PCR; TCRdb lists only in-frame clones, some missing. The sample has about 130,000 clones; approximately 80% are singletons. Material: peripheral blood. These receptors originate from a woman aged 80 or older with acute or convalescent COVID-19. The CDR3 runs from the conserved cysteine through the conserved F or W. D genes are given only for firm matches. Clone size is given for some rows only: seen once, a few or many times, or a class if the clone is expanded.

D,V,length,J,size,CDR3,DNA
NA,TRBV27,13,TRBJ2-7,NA,CASSPQGTYEQYF,TGTGCCAGCAGTCCGCAGGGTACCTACGAGCAGTACTTC
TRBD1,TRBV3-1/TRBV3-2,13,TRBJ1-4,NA,CASSRQGAEKLFF,TGTGCCAGCAGCCGACAGGGGGCAGAAAAACTGTTTTTT
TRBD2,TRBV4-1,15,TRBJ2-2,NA,CASSLAGGNTGELFF,TGCGCCAGCAGCCTAGCGGGGGGCAACACCGGGGAGCTGTTTTTT
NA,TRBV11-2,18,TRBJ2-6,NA,CASSSNWVGGRWANVLTF,TGTGCCAGCAGCTCAAATTGGGTGGGGGGGCGCTGGGCCAACGTCCTGACTTTC
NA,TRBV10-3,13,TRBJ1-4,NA,CAISESTVGKLFF,TGTGCCATCAGTGAGTCGACAGTGGGGAAACTGTTTTTT
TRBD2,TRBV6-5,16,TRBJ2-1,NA,CASSYYRPGGRNEQFF,TGTGCCAGCAGTTACTACCGCCCGGGGGGGAGAAATGAGCAGTTCTTC
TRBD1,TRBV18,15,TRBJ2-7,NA,CASSPTTGDPREQYF,TGTGCCAGCTCACCAACGACAGGGGATCCTCGGGAGCAGTACTTC
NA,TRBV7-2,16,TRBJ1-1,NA,CASSLAPVQGTTEAFF,TGTGCCAGCAGCTTAGCGCCGGTTCAGGGGACCACTGAAGCTTTCTTT
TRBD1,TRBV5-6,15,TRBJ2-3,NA,CASSFRTGVGDTQYF,TGTGCCAGCAGCTTCAGGACAGGGGTTGGAGATACGCAGTATTTT
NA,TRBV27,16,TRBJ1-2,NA,CAGSFNHGDIAYGYTF,TGTGCCGGCAGTTTTAACCATGGGGACATCGCCTATGGCTACACCTTC
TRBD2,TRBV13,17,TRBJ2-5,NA,CASSFRPLGLAGVTQYF,TGTGCCAGCAGCTTCAGACCCCTTGGACTAGCGGGGGTAACCCAGTACTTC
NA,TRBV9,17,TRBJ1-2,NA,CASSVGISGRGSDGYTF,TGTGCCAGCAGCGTAGGGATTTCGGGCAGGGGATCGGATGGCTACACCTTC
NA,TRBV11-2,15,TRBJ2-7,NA,CASSLRGGNYDEQYF,TGTGCCAGCAGCTTAAGGGGGGGAAACTACGACGAGCAGTACTTC
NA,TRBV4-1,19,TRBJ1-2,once,CASSQISIARGWRGYGYTF,TGCGCCAGCAGCCAAATTAGTATAGCCCGGGGCTGGCGGGGCTATGGCTACACCTTC
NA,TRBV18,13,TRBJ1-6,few,CASSPLEGSPLHF,TGTGCCAGCTCTCCTCTGGAGGGGTCACCCCTCCACTTT
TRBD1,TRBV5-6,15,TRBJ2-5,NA,CASSLATGGQETQYF,TGTGCCAGCAGCTTGGCCACAGGGGGCCAAGAGACCCAGTACTTC
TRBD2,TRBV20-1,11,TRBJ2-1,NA,CSASLGLAPFF,TGCAGTGCTAGCTTGGGACTAGCCCCGTTCTTC
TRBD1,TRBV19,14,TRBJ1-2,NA,CASRSTGLSYGYTF,TGTGCCAGTAGATCGACAGGGTTGAGCTATGGCTACACCTTC
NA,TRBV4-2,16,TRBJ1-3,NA,CASSQDLTVSGNTIYF,TGTGCCAGCAGCCAAGATCTTACAGTGTCTGGAAACACCATATATTTT
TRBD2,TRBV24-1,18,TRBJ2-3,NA,CATSESGTSGSSTDTQYF,TGTGCCACCAGTGAGTCGGGGACTAGCGGATCTAGCACAGATACGCAGTATTTT
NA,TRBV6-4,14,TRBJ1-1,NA,CASSDSPWNTEAFF,TGTGCCAGCAGTGACTCTCCATGGAACACTGAAGCTTTCTTT
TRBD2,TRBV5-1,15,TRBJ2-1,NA,CASSRTSGGAGEQFF,TGCGCCAGCAGCCGGACTAGCGGGGGGGCGGGTGAGCAGTTCTTC
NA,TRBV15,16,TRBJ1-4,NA,CATSRGQVPANEKLFF,TGTGCCACCAGCAGAGGCCAAGTACCAGCTAATGAAAAACTGTTTTTT
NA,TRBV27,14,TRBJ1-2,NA,CASSPGVRTYGYTF,TGTGCCAGCAGTCCCGGAGTCAGGACTTATGGCTACACCTTC
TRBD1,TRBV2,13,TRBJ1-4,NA,CDSGGNVGEKLFF,TGTGACTCAGGGGGTAATGTTGGTGAAAAACTGTTTTTT
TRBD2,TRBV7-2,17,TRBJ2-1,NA,CASSSIPRLAGGNEQFF,TGTGCCAGCAGCTCTATCCCCCGACTAGCGGGGGGTAATGAGCAGTTCTTC
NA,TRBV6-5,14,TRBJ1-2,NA,CASSYSREYYGYTF,TGTGCCAGCAGTTACTCGAGGGAATACTATGGCTACACCTTC
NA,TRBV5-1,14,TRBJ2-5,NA,CASSLDRVTGTQYF,TGCGCCAGCAGCTTGGATAGGGTCACAGGGACCCAGTACTTC
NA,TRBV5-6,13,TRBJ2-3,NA,CASSLGLTDTQYF,TGTGCCAGCAGCTTGGGGCTCACAGATACGCAGTATTTT
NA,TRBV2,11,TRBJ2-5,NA,CAGRLAETQYF,TGTGCCGGCCGACTTGCGGAGACCCAGTACTTC
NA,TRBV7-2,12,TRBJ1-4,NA,CASSSDREKLFF,TGTGCCAGCAGCTCCGACAGGGAAAAACTGTTTTTT
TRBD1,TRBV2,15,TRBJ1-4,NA,CASSETGKGNEKLFF,TGTGCCAGCAGTGAGACAGGGAAGGGGAATGAAAAACTGTTTTTT
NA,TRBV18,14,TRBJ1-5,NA,CASSKTSSNQPQHF,TGTGCCAGCTCAAAGACTTCTAGCAATCAGCCCCAGCATTTT
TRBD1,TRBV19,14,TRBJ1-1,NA,CASRRGQAYTEAFF,TGTGCCAGTAGGAGGGGACAGGCATACACTGAAGCTTTCTTT
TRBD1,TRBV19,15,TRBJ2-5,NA,CASSTRQGSGETQYF,TGTGCCAGTAGTACGAGACAGGGGAGTGGCGAGACCCAGTACTTC
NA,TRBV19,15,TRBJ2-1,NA,CASSKTGLLFNEQFF,TGTGCCAGTAGTAAAACAGGGTTGCTTTTCAATGAGCAGTTCTTC
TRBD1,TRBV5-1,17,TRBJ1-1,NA,CASSLVGMGQGDTEAFF,TGCGCCAGCAGCTTGGTGGGGATGGGGCAGGGGGACACTGAAGCTTTCTTT
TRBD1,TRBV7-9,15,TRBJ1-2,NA,CASSSWTGVEYGYTF,TGTGCCAGCAGCTCCTGGACAGGGGTGGAATATGGCTACACCTTC
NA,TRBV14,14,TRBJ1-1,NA,CASSHTIRDTEAFF,TGTGCCAGCAGCCATACCATCAGGGACACTGAAGCTTTCTTT
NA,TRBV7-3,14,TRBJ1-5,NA,CASSRTDLYQPQHF,TGTGCCAGCAGCCGGACAGATCTGTATCAGCCCCAGCATTTT
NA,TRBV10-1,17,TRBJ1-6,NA,CASSPRVKSSYNSPLHF,TGCGCCAGCAGCCCCCGGGTCAAGAGCTCCTATAATTCACCCCTCCACTTT
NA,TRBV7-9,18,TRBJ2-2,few,CASSLARQTSRGTGELFF,TGTGCCAGCAGCTTAGCGCGTCAAACTAGCCGAGGGACCGGGGAGCTGTTTTTT
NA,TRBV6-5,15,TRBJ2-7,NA,CASSRGHPSSYEQYF,TGTGCCAGCAGCCGAGGACATCCCAGCTCCTACGAGCAGTACTTC
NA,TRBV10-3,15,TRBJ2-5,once,CAISPIGLNQETQYF,TGTGCCATCAGTCCTATTGGACTTAACCAAGAGACCCAGTACTTC
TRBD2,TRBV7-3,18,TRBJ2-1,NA,CASSSTSGGVLSYNEQFF,TGTGCCAGCAGCTCTACTAGCGGGGGGGTTCTCTCCTACAATGAGCAGTTCTTC
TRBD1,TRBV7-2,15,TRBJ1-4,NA,CASSTQGATNEKLFF,TGTGCCAGCAGCACACAGGGGGCGACTAATGAAAAACTGTTTTTT
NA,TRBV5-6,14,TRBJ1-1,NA,CASSWDTLNTEAFF,TGTGCCAGCAGCTGGGACACCTTGAACACTGAAGCTTTCTTT
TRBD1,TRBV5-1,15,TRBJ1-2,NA,CASSLRSGQGYGYTF,TGCGCCAGCAGCTTGCGCTCGGGACAGGGTTATGGCTACACCTTC
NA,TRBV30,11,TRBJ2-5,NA,CAWGGGETQYF,TGTGCCTGGGGAGGAGGGGAGACCCAGTACTTC
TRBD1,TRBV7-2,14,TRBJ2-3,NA,CASSSDRDQGTQYF,TGTGCCAGCAGTTCCGACAGGGACCAGGGTACGCAGTATTTT
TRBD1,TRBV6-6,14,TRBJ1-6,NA,CASSYRQGNSPLHF,TGTGCCAGCAGTTACCGACAGGGCAATTCACCCCTCCACTTT
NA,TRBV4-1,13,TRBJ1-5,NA,CASSQQGDQPQHF,TGCGCCAGCAGCCAACAGGGCGATCAGCCCCAGCATTTT
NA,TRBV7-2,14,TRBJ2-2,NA,CASSLSLSTGELFF,TGTGCCAGCAGCTTATCCCTAAGCACCGGGGAGCTGTTTTTT